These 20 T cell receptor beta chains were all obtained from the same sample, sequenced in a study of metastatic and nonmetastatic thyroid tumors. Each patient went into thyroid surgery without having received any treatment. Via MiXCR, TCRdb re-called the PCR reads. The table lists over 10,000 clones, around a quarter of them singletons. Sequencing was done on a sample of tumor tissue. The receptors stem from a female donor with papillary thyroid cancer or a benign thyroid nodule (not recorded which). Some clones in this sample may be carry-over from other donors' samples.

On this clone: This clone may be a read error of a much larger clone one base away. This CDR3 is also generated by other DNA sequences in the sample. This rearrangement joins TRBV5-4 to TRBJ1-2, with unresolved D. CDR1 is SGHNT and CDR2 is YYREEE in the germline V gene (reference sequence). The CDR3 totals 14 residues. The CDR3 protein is CASSGFGHLYGYTF. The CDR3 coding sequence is TGTGCCAGCAGCGGTTTTGGGCACCTATATGGCTACACATTC.

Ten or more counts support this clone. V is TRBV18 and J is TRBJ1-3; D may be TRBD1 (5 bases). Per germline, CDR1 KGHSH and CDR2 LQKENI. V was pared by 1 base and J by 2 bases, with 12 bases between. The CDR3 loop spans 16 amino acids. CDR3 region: CASSPLSGQAGNTIYF. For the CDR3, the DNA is TGTGCCAGCTCACCACTCTCGGGGCAGGCTGGAAACACCATATATTTT.

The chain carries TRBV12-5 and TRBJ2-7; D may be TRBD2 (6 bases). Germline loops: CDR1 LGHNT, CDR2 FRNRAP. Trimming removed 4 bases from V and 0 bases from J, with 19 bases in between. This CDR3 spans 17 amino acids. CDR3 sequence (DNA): TGTGCTAGTGGTTCCAACGAACTCGGGGGACTCTCCTACGAGCAGTACTTC. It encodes CASGSNELGGLSYEQYF.

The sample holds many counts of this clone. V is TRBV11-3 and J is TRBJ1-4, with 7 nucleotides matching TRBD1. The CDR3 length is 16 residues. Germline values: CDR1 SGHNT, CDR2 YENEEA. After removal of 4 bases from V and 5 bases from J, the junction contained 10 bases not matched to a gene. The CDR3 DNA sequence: TGTGCCAGCAGCTCCCTGGGGGACAGTTGGAATGAAAAACTGTTTTTT. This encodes CASSSLGDSWNEKLFF. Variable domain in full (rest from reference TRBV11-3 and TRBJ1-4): EAGVVQSPRYKIIEKKQPVAFWCNPISGHNTLYWYLQNLGQGPELLIRYENEEAVDDSQLPKDRFSAERLKGVDSTLKIQPAELGDSAVYLCASSSLGDSWNEKLFFGSGTQLSVL.

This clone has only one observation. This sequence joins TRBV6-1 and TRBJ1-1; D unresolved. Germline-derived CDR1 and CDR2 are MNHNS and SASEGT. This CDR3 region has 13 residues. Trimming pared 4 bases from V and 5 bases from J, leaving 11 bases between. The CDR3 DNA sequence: TGTGCCAGCAGTGGGGGAGTTGGGACTGAAGCTTTCTTT. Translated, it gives CASSGGVGTEAFF.

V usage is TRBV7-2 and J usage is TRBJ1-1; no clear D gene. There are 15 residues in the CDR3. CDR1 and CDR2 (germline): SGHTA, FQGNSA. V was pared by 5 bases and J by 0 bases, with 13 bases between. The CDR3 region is CASSRSISMNTEAFF. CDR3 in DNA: TGTGCCAGCAGCCGATCAATCTCGATGAACACTGAAGCTTTCTTT.

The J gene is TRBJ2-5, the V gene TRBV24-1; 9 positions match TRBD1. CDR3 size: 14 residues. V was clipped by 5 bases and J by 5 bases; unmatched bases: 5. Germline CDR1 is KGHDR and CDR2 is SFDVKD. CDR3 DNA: TGTGCCACCAGTGCCGGGACAGGGATCGAGACCCAGTACTTC. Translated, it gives CATSAGTGIETQYF.

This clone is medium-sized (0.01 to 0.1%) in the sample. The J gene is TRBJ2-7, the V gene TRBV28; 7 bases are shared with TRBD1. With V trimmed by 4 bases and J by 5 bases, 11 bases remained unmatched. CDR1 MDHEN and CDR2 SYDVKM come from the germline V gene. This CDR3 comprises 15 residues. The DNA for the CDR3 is TGTGCCAGCAGTTCATACAGGGGAAGCATCGACGAGCAGTACTTC. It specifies CASSSYRGSIDEQYF.

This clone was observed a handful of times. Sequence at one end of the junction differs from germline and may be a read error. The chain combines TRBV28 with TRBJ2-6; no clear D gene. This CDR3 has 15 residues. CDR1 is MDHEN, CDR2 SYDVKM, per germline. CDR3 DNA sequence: TGTGTCAGCAGTTTGAACCCCTCTGGTGCCAACGTCCTGACTTTC. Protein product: CVSSLNPSGANVLTF.

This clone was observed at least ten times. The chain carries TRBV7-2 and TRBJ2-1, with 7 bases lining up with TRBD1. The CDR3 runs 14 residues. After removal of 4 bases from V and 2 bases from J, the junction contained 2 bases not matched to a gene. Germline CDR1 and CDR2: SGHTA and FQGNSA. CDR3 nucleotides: TGTGCCAGCAGCTACAGGGGCCCCTACAATGAGCAGTTCTTC. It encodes CASSYRGPYNEQFF. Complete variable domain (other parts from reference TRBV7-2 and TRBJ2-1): GAGVSQSPSNKVTEKGKDVELRCDPISGHTALYWYRQSLGQGLEFLIYFQGNSAPDKSGLPSDRFSAERTGGSVSTLTIQRTQQEDSAVYLCASSYRGPYNEQFFGPGTRLTVL.

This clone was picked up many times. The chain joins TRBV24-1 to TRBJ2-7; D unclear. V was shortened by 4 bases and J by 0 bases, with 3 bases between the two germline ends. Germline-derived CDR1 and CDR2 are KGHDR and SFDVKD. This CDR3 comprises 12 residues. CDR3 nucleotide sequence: TGTGCCACCAGTGACAGCTCCTACGAGCAGTACTTC. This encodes CATSDSSYEQYF.

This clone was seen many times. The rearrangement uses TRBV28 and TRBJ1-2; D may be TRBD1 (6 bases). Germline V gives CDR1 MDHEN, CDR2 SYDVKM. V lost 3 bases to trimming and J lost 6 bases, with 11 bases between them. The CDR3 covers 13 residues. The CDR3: CASSFSGEDGYTF. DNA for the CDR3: TGTGCCAGCAGTTTCTCAGGGGAAGATGGCTACACCTTC.

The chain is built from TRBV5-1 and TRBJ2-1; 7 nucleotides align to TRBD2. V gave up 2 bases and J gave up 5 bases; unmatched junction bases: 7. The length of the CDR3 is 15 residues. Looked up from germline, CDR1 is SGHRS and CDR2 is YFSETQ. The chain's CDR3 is CASSLSGASNNEQFF. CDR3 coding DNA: TGCGCCAGCAGCTTAAGCGGGGCATCTAACAATGAGCAGTTCTTC.

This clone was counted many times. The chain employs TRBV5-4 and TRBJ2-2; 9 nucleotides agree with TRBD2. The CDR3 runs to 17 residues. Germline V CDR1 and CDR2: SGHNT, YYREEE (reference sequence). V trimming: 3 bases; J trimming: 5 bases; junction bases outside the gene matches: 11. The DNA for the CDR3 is TGTGCCAGCAGCTCCAGTCCGGCGGGAGGGCCGACCGGGGAGCTGTTTTTT. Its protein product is CASSSSPAGGPTGELFF. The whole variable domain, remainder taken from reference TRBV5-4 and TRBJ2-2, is ETGVTQSPTHLIKTRGQQVTLRCSSQSGHNTVSWYQQALGQGPQFIFQYYREEENGRGNFPPRFSGLQFPNYSSELNVNALELDDSALYLCASSSSPAGGPTGELFFGEGSRLTVL.

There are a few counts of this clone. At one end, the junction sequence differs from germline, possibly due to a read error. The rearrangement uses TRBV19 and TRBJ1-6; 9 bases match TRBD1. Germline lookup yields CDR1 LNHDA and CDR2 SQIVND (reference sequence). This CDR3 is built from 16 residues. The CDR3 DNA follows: TGTGCCAGTAGGAATAGACCGGGACAGGGTAATACACCCCTCCACTTT. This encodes CASRNRPGQGNTPLHF.

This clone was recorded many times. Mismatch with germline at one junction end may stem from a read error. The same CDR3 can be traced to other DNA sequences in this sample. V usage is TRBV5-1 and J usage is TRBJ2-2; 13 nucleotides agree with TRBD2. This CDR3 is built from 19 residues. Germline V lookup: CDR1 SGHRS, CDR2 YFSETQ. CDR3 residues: CASSLARTSGRGNTGELFF. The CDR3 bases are TGTGCCAGCAGCTTGGCCCGAACTAGCGGGAGGGGTAACACCGGGGAGCTGTTTTTT. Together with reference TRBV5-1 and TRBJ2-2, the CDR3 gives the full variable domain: KAGVTQTPRYLIKTRGQQVTLSCSPISGHRSVSWYQQTPGQGLQFLFEYFSETQRNKGNFPGRFSGRQFSNSRSEMNVSTLELGDSALYLCASSLARTSGRGNTGELFFGEGSRLTVL.

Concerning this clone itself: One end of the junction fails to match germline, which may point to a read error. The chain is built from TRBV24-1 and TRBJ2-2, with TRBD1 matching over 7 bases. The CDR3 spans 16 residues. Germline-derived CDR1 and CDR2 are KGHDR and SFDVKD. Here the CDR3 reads CATSEGRQGDTWELFF. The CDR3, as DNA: TGTGCCACCTCTGAGGGAAGACAGGGCGACACCTGGGAGCTGTTTTTT.

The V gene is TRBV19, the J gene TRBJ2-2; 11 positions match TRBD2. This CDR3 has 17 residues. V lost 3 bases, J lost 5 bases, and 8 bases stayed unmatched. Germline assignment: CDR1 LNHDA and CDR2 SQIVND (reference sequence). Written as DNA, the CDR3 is TGTGCCAGTAGTATGGGCCTAGCGGGAGGTTTTACCGGGGAGCTGTTTTTT. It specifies CASSMGLAGGFTGELFF.

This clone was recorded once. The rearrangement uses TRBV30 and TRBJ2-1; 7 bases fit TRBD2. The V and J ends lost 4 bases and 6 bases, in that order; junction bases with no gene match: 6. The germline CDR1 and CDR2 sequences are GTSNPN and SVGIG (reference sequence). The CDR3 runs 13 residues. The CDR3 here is CAWTTGGGNEQFF. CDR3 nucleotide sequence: TGTGCCTGGACTACGGGAGGCGGCAATGAGCAGTTCTTC.

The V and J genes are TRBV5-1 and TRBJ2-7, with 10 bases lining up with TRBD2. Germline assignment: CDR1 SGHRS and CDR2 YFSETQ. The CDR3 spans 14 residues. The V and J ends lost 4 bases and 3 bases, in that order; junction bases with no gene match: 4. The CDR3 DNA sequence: TGCGCCAGCAGCAATCGGACTAGCGGCTACGAGCAGTACTTC. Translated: CASSNRTSGYEQYF.